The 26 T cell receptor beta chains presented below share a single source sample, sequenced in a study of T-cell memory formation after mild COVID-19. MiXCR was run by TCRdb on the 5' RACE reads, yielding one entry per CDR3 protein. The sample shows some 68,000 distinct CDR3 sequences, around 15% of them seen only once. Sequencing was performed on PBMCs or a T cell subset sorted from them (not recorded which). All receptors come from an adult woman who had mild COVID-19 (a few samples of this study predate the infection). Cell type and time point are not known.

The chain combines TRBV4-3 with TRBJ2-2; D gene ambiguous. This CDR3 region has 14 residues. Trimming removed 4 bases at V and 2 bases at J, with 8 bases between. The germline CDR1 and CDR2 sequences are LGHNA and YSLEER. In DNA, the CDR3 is TGCGCCAGCAGCCCCAGCGATAACACCGGGGAGCTGTTTTTT. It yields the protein CASSPSDNTGELFF.

The chain's CDR3 is CASSPSLGTSNEQFF. The CDR3, as DNA: TGTGCCAGCAGCCCCAGTCTGGGGACTTCGAATGAGCAGTTCTTC. The chain carries TRBV7-9 and TRBJ2-1; D possibly corresponds to TRBD2 (6 bases). V was trimmed by 5 bases and J by 7 bases, leaving 18 bases between them. CDR1 and CDR2 from the germline V gene are SEHNR and FQNEAQ (reference sequence). CDR3 size: 15 residues.

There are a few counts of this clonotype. As DNA, the CDR3 is TGCGCCAGCAGCCTGGCCCAGGTTTATAGCAATCAGCCCCAGCATTTT. Residues: CASSLAQVYSNQPQHF. The chain has TRBV4-1 and TRBJ1-5; D uncertain. From germline, CDR1 is MGHRA and CDR2 YSYEKL. This CDR3 contains 16 residues. Trimming shortened V by 4 bases and J by 0 bases, and 13 bases separated the two germline ends.

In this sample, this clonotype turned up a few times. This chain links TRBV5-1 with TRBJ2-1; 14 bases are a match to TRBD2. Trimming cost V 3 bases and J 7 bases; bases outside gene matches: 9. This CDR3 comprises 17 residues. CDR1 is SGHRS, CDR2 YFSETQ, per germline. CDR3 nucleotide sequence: TGCGCCAGCAGCTGGGGACTAGCGGGAGTTTTAACGAATGAGCAGTTCTTC. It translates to CASSWGLAGVLTNEQFF.

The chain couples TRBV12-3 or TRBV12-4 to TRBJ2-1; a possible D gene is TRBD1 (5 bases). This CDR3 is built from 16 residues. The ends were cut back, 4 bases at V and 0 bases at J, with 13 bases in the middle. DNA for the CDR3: TGTGCCAGCAGTTCTACCGACAGCAGCTCCTACAATGAGCAGTTCTTC. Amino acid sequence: CASSSTDSSSYNEQFF.

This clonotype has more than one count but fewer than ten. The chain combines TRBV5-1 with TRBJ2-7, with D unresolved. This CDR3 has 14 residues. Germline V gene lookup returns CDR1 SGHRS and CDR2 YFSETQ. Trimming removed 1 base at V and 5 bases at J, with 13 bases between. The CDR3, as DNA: TGCGCCAGCAGCTTGTACCGCCCCGAGAACGAGCAGTACTTC. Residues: CASSLYRPENEQYF.

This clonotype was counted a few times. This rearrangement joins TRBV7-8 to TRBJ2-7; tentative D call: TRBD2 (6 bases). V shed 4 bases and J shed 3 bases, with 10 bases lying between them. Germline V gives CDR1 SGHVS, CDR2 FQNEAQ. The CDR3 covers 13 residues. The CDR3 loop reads CASSSTGLYEQYF. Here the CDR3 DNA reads TGTGCCAGCAGCTCAACGGGACTCTACGAGCAGTACTTC. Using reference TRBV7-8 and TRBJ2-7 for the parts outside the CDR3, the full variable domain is GAGVSQSPRYKVAKRGQDVALRCDPISGHVSLFWYQQALGQGPEFLTYFQNEAQLDKSGLPSDRFFAERPEGSVSTLKIQRTQQEDSAVYLCASSSTGLYEQYFGPGTRLTVT.

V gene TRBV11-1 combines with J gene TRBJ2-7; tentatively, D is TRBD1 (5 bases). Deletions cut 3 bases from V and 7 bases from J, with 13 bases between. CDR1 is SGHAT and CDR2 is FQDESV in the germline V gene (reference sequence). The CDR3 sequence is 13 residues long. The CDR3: CASSLGQGVEQYF. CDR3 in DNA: TGTGCCAGCAGCTTGGGGCAAGGCGTGGAGCAGTACTTC.

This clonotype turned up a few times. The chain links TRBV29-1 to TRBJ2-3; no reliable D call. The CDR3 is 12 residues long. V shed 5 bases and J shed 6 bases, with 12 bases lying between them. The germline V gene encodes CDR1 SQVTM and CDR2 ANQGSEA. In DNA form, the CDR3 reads TGCAGCGTTAGGAGTAGACGGGATACGCAGTATTTT. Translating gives CSVRSRRDTQYF.

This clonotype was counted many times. The CDR3 nucleotides are TGTGCCAGCAGCTTATTAGCGGGAGGCTACAATGAGCAGTTCTTC. Its protein is CASSLLAGGYNEQFF. This chain uses TRBV7-3 with TRBJ2-1; 10 bases align to TRBD2. The junction had 1 base not matched to a gene; V was cut back by 2 bases and J by 3 bases. The germline gives CDR1 SGHTA, CDR2 FQGTGA. The CDR3 is made up of 15 amino acids.

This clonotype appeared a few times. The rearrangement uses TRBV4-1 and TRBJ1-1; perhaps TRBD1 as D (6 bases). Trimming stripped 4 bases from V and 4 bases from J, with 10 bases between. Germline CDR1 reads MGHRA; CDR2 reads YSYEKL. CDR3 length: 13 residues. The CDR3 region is CASSRGAGTEAFF. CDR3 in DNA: TGCGCCAGCAGCCGGGGGGCAGGCACTGAAGCTTTCTTT.

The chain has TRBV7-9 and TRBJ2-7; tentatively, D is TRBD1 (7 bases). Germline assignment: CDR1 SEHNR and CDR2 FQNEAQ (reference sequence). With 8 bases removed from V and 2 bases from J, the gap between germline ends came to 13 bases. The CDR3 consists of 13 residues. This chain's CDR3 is CASGGTAAYEQYF. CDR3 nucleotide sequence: TGTGCCAGCGGGGGGACAGCAGCCTACGAGCAGTACTTC.

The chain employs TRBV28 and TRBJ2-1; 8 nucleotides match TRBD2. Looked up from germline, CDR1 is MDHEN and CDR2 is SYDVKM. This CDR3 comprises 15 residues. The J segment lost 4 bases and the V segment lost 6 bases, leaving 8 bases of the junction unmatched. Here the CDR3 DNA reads TGTGCCAGCAGCTTGGGACTAGGGGCGTACAATGAGCAGTTCTTC. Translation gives CASSLGLGAYNEQFF. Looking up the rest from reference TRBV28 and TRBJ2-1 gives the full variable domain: DVKVTQSSRYLVKRTGEKVFLECVQDMDHENMFWYRQDPGLGLRLIYFSYDVKMKEKGDIPEGYSVSREKKERFSLILESASTNQTSMYLCASSLGLGAYNEQFFGPGTRLTVL.

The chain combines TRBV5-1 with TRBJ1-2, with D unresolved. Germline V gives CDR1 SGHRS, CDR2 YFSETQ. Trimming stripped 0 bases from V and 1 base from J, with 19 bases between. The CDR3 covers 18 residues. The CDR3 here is CASSLDNQTPPSNYGYTF. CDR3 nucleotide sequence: TGCGCCAGCAGCTTGGATAACCAGACTCCGCCGAGTAACTATGGCTACACCTTC.

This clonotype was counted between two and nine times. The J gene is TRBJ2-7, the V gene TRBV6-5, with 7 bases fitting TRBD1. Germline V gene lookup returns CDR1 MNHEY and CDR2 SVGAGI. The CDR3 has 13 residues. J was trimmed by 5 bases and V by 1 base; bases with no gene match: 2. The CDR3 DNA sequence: TGTGCCAGCAGTTACTTTCAGGGGGACGAGCAGTACTTC. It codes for CASSYFQGDEQYF.

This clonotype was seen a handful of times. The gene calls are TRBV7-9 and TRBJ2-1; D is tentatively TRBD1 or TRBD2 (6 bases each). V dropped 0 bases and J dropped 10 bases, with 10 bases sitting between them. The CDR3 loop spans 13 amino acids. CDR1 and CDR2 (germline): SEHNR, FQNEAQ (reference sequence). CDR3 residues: CASSLAGGQEQFF. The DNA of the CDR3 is TGTGCCAGCAGCTTAGCTGGGGGGCAAGAGCAGTTCTTC. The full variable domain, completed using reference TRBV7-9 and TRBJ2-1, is DTGVSQNPRHKITKRGQNVTFRCDPISEHNRLYWYRQTLGQGPEFLTYFQNEAQLEKSRLLSDRFSAERPKGSFSTLEIQRTEQGDSAMYLCASSLAGGQEQFFGPGTRLTVL.

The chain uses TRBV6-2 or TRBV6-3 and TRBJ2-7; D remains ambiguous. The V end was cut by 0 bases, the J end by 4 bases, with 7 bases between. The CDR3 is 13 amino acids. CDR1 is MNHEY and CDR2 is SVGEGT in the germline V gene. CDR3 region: CASSYSTAYEQYF. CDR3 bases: TGTGCCAGCAGTTACTCGACGGCGTACGAGCAGTACTTC.

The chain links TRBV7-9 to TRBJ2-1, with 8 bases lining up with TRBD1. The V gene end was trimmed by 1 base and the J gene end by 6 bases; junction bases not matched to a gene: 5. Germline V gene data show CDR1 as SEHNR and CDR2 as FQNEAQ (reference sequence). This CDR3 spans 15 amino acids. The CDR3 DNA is TGTGCCAGCAGCTTAGTGGGACAGGAAATCAATGAGCAGTTCTTC. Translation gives CASSLVGQEINEQFF.

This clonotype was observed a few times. The CDR3 loop is CASSQQDRGLTDTQYF. As DNA, the CDR3 is TGTGCCAGTAGCCAACAGGACAGGGGGCTCACAGATACGCAGTATTTT. V usage is TRBV19 and J usage is TRBJ2-3; 11 bases map to TRBD1. V was clipped by 6 bases and J by 2 bases; unmatched bases: 7. This CDR3 is 16 amino acids long. CDR1 is LNHDA, CDR2 SQIVND, per germline (reference sequence).

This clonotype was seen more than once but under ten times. The CDR3 here is CASSLYSGRAYEQYF. As DNA, the CDR3 is TGTGCCAGCAGCTTGTATAGCGGGAGGGCTTACGAGCAGTACTTC. J is TRBJ2-7 and V is TRBV7-8; 11 bases are a match to TRBD2. The V segment lost 3 bases and the J segment 4 bases; nucleotides outside the gene matches: 5. This CDR3 is built from 15 residues. Per the germline V gene, CDR1 is SGHVS and CDR2 is FQNEAQ.

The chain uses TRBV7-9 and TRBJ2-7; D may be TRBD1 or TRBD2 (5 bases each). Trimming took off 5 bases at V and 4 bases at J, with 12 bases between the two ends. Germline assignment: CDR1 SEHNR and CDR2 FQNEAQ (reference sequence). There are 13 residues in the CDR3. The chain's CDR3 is CASSGGGQYEQYF. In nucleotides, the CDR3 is TGTGCCAGCAGCGGTGGGGGTCAATACGAGCAGTACTTC.

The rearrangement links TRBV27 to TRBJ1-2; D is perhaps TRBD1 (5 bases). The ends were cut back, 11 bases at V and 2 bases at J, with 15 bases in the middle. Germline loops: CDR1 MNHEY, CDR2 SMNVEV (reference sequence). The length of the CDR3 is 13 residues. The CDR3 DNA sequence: TGTGCCGCCCGAAGGGGCGCAAACTATGGCTACACCTTC. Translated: CAARRGANYGYTF.

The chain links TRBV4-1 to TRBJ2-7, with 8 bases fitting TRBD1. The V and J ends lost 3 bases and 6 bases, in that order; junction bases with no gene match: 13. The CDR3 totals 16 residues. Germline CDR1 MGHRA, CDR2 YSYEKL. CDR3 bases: TGCGCCAGCAGCCACCCCGGGGAGACAGGGGCCGGCGAGCAGTACTTC. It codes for CASSHPGETGAGEQYF.

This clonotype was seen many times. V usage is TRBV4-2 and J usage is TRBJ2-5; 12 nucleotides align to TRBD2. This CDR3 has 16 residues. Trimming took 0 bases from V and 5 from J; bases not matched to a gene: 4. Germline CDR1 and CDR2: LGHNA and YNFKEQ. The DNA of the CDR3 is TGTGCCAGCAGCCAAGATGGGACTAGCGGGTTGGAGACCCAGTACTTC. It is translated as CASSQDGTSGLETQYF.

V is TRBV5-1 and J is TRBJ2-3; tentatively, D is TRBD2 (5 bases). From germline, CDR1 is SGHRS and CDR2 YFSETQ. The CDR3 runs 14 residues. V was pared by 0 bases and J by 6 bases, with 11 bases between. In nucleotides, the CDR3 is TGCGCCAGCAGCTTGGTAGCGCCGGGGGATACGCAGTATTTT. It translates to CASSLVAPGDTQYF.

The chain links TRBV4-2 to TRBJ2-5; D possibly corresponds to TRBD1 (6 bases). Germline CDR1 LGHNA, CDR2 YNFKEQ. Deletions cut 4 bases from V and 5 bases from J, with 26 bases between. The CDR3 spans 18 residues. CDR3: CASSPLRNRAKAGETQYF. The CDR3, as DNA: TGTGCCAGCAGCCCCTTGAGGAACAGGGCCAAGGCCGGGGAGACCCAGTACTTC.